The next 18 T cell receptor beta chains were all read from a single sample in a study of blood T cells in healthy people across ages. Then a second PCR, running about 6 to 11 cycles, was carried out with a sample-barcoded 5' primer and a J-beta primer mix. Via MiXCR, TCRdb re-called the 5' RACE reads, giving one row per CDR3 protein. This table has roughly 680,000 distinct CDR3 sequences, 49% appearing once. Sample: blood. The receptors were sampled from a woman aged 55-75 years in good health.

J is TRBJ2-2 and V is TRBV25-1, with D unresolved. CDR3 size: 15 residues. Trimming removed 2 bases at V and 9 bases at J, with 16 bases between. CDR1 and CDR2 from the germline V gene are MGHDK and SYGVNS. The CDR3 DNA reads TGTGCCAGCAGTGAAAAAAAGCTAATGAGCAGGGAGCTGTTTTTT. Protein: CASSEKKLMSRELFF.

This clonotype was seen at least ten times. The gene calls are TRBV2 and TRBJ1-2, with D perhaps TRBD1 (6 bases). The CDR3 length is 14 residues. Germline values: CDR1 SNHLY, CDR2 FYNNEI. V was cut by 7 bases and J by 7 bases, with 19 bases left in between. As DNA, the CDR3 is TGTGCCAGCAAACCCCCGTGGGGGGCGTCTGGCTACACCTTC. Residues: CASKPPWGASGYTF.

V is TRBV7-2 and J is TRBJ1-2; 7 nucleotides agree with TRBD1. There are 14 residues in the CDR3. The trim removed 5 bases at V and 3 bases at J, leaving 6 bases unmatched. Germline V CDR1 and CDR2: SGHTA, FQGNSA. CDR3 coding DNA: TGTGCCAGCAGCGTAGACAGGGATTACTATGGCTACACCTTC. Protein: CASSVDRDYYGYTF.

The chain uses TRBV20-1 and TRBJ2-7; D unclear. The CDR3 extends over 13 amino acids. Germline values: CDR1 DFQATT, CDR2 SNEGSKA (reference sequence). Trimming stripped 0 bases from V and 3 bases from J, with 9 bases between. CDR3 nucleotide sequence: TGCAGTGCTAGAGATTGGGATAACTACGAGCAGTACTTC. Translated, it gives CSARDWDNYEQYF.

The CDR3 coding sequence is TGTGCCAGCAGCCCCTTTGGGGGGGTAAATACGCAGTATTTT. Its translation: CASSPFGGVNTQYF. The chain joins TRBV5-4 to TRBJ2-3, with 7 bases lining up with TRBD2. The CDR3 runs 14 residues. CDR1 is SGHNT, CDR2 YYREEE, per germline (reference sequence). V was clipped by 4 bases and J by 7 bases; unmatched bases: 9.

V usage is TRBV4-2 and J usage is TRBJ1-4; 7 bases are shared with TRBD1. CDR1 is LGHNA and CDR2 is YNFKEQ in the germline V gene. The CDR3 spans 15 residues. V trimming: 0 bases; J trimming: 8 bases; junction bases outside the gene matches: 6. This CDR3 is CASSQDLTGREKLFF. Written as DNA, the CDR3 is TGTGCCAGCAGCCAAGATCTGACAGGGAGGGAAAAACTGTTTTTT.

This clonotype was seen more than once but under ten times. This chain uses TRBV29-1 with TRBJ2-1; 7 bases fit TRBD2. The V and J ends lost 7 bases and 5 bases, in that order; junction bases with no gene match: 14. The CDR3 totals 15 residues. In germline, CDR1 is SQVTM, CDR2 ANQGSEA. The CDR3 DNA sequence: TGCAGCGCCGCATTTGCGAAAGCGGGAAACAATGAGCAGTTCTTC. It specifies CSAAFAKAGNNEQFF.

This clonotype turned up a few times. The gene calls are TRBV4-2 and TRBJ1-4, with D tentatively TRBD1 (6 bases). The CDR3 is made up of 15 amino acids. CDR1 LGHNA and CDR2 YNFKEQ come from the germline V gene. V was clipped by 2 bases and J by 7 bases, with 14 bases between them. The DNA of the CDR3 is TGTGCCAGCAGCCAAACACAAGGGGGGTTTGAAAAACTGTTTTTT. Translation gives CASSQTQGGFEKLFF.

This clonotype occurred once. The chain recombines TRBV19 with TRBJ2-1; TRBD1 is a possible D gene (5 bases). The V end lost 5 bases, the J end lost 0 bases, and 14 bases lay between the germline ends. CDR1 LNHDA and CDR2 SQIVND come from the germline V gene (reference sequence). This CDR3 contains 16 residues. CDR3 loop: CASSLTSGPSYNEQFF. In DNA form, the CDR3 reads TGTGCCAGTAGTCTAACCTCAGGGCCCTCCTACAATGAGCAGTTCTTC. Supplemented by reference TRBV19 and TRBJ2-1, the full variable domain reads DGGITQSPKYLFRKEGQNVTLSCEQNLNHDAMYWYRQDPGQGLRLIYYSQIVNDFQKGDIAEGYSVSREKKESFPLTVTSAQKNPTAFYLCASSLTSGPSYNEQFFGPGTRLTVL.

This clonotype showed up many times. The J gene is TRBJ2-7, the V gene TRBV28, with a weak D call TRBD2 (6 bases). V was shortened by 5 bases and J by 3 bases, with 11 bases between the two germline ends. Germline CDR1 MDHEN, CDR2 SYDVKM. The CDR3 loop spans 13 amino acids. This chain's CDR3 is CASSRAGSYEQYF. In DNA form, the CDR3 reads TGTGCCAGCAGTCGCGCGGGGAGCTACGAGCAGTACTTC. The full variable domain, completed using reference TRBV28 and TRBJ2-7, is DVKVTQSSRYLVKRTGEKVFLECVQDMDHENMFWYRQDPGLGLRLIYFSYDVKMKEKGDIPEGYSVSREKKERFSLILESASTNQTSMYLCASSRAGSYEQYFGPGTRLTVT.

The chain joins TRBV2 to TRBJ1-4; maybe TRBD1 (6 bases). This CDR3 is 15 amino acids long. V dropped 10 bases and J dropped 0 bases, with 15 bases sitting between them. Germline V lookup: CDR1 SNHLY, CDR2 FYNNEI. CDR3 amino acids: CATQKGGSTNEKLFF. CDR3 DNA sequence: TGTGCCACTCAAAAGGGGGGATCAACTAATGAAAAACTGTTTTTT. Together with reference TRBV2 and TRBJ1-4, the CDR3 gives the full variable domain: EPEVTQTPSHQVTQMGQEVILRCVPISNHLYFYWYRQILGQKVEFLVSFYNNEISEKSEIFDDQFSVERPDGSNFTLKIRSTKLEDSAMYFCATQKGGSTNEKLFFGSGTQLSVL.

This clonotype was seen a handful of times. The rearrangement joins TRBV20-1 to TRBJ2-7; TRBD1 is a possible D gene (6 bases). V lost 2 bases and J 4 bases, leaving 12 bases between the germline ends. In germline, CDR1 is DFQATT, CDR2 SNEGSKA (reference sequence). The CDR3 contains 13 residues. The CDR3 coding sequence is TGCAGTGCTAGATCTGGACAGCCATACGAGCAGTACTTC. Its translation is CSARSGQPYEQYF.

On this clonotype: A much larger clone differs from this one at a single base, so this may be a read error. The chain couples TRBV7-3 to TRBJ2-1, with D possibly being TRBD1 (5 bases). V was pared by 1 base and J by 5 bases, with 9 bases between. CDR3 length: 14 residues. Germline lookup yields CDR1 SGHTA and CDR2 FQGTGA. The CDR3 nucleotides are TGTGCCAGCAGCTTAAGACCAGGGCACAATGAGCAGTTCTTC. This gives the protein CASSLRPGHNEQFF. The variable domain in full, with the rest retrieved from reference TRBV7-3 and TRBJ2-1, is GAGVSQTPSNKVTEKGKYVELRCDPISGHTALYWYRQSLGQGPEFLIYFQGTGAADDSGLPNDRFFAVRPEGSVSTLKIQRTERGDSAVYLCASSLRPGHNEQFFGPGTRLTVL.

With regard to this clonotype: Its ends do not fully match the called genes, so a read error is possible. The rearrangement joins TRBV29-1 to TRBJ1-5, with a possible D match to TRBD1 (5 bases). Germline loops: CDR1 SQVTM, CDR2 ANQGSEA. The CDR3 sequence is 13 residues long. Written as DNA, the CDR3 is TGCGGCGCTACTGACAGTAGCAACCAGCCCCAGCATTTT. Its translation is CGATDSSNQPQHF.

This chain joins TRBV9 and TRBJ2-1; possibly TRBD2 for D (6 bases). The CDR3 totals 15 residues. Germline V gene sequence: CDR1 SGDLS, CDR2 YYNGEE. The V and J ends lost 4 bases and 6 bases respectively, with 17 bases between them. In DNA, the CDR3 is TGTGCCAGCAGCCCGTCCGGGAGAAGTTTCAATGAGCAGTTCTTC. Encoded protein: CASSPSGRSFNEQFF.

This clonotype has a handful of counts. The rearrangement uses TRBV7-9 and TRBJ1-2; 7 positions match TRBD1. The V gene end was trimmed by 5 bases and the J gene end by 1 base; junction bases not matched to a gene: 10. The CDR3 loop spans 16 amino acids. CDR1 and CDR2 from the germline V gene are SEHNR and FQNEAQ (reference sequence). The CDR3 protein is CASSPPLAGGNYGYTF. In DNA, the CDR3 is TGTGCCAGCAGCCCACCACTCGCAGGGGGTAACTATGGCTACACCTTC.

This clonotype showed up just a few times. The chain joins TRBV12-3 or TRBV12-4 to TRBJ2-4; 7 bases are shared with TRBD1. V was pared by 3 bases and J by 1 base, with 6 bases of the junction left unmatched. The CDR3 is 16 residues long. The CDR3 nucleotides are TGTGCCAGCAGTTTTAATAACAGGGGCGCCAAAAACATTCAGTACTTC. This codes for CASSFNNRGAKNIQYF.

This clonotype was picked up a small number of times. The rearrangement joins TRBV10-3 to TRBJ2-7; perhaps D is TRBD1 or TRBD2 (6 bases each). Looked up from germline, CDR1 is ENHRY and CDR2 is SYGVKD. The CDR3 runs 13 residues. Between the trimmed V and J ends, which lost 10 bases and 3 bases, there was a span of 16 bases. Written as DNA, the CDR3 is TGTGCCACCAGGCGGGACAAGCGCTACGAGCAGTACTTC. Protein: CATRRDKRYEQYF.